This T cell receptor beta chain is drawn from a study of T cells in narcolepsy. Comment on this clone: Its target is not known.

Broader study findings: Reportedly, autoreactive clonotypes were serially detected in patients' blood but not controls'.

The CDR3 spans 13 residues. Germline V gives CDR1 SGHRS, CDR2 YFSETQ. V lost 5 bases and J lost 4, with 10 bases in between. Method: immunoSEQ multiplex PCR; TCRdb's copy keeps in-frame clones and lacks some. The table lists roughly 27,000 clones, about nine tenths of them singletons. V gene TRBV5-1 combines with J gene TRBJ2-1; D possibly matches TRBD1 or TRBD2 (5 bases each). Sequencing was done on a sample of CD45RA- memory CD4+ T cells from PBMCs. The TCR sequence derives from a human donor with narcolepsy. The CDR3: CASSRDQYNEQFF. The DNA for the CDR3 is TGCGCCAGCAGTAGGGACCAGTACAATGAGCAGTTCTTC.